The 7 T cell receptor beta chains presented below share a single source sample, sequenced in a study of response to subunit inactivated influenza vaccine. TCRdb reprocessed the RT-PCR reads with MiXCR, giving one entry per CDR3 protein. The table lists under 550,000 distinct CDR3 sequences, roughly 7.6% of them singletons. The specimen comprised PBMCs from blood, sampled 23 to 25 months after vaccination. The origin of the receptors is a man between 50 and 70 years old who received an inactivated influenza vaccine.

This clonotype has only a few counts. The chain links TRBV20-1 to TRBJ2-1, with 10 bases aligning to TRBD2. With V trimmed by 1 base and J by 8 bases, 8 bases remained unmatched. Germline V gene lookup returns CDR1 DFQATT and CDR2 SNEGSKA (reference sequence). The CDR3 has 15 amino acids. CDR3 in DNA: TGCAGTGCTAGAGGGGCTAGCGGGAGATTCGATGAGCAGTTCTTC. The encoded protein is CSARGASGRFDEQFF.

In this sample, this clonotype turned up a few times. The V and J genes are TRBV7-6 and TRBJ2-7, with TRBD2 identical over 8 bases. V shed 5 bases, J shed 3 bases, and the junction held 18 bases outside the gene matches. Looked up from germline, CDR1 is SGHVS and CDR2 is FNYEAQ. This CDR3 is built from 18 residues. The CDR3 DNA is TGTGCCAGCAGCATTACCCCTCTTACCGGGACTAGTGGCTACGAGCAGTACTTC. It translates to CASSITPLTGTSGYEQYF.

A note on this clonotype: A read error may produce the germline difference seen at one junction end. Here the CDR3 DNA reads TGTGCCAGCAGCGTAGCGAGCCAAGCGCAGTATTTT. Translating gives CASSVASQAQYF. The rearrangement joins TRBV7-2 to TRBJ2-3; D perhaps matches TRBD2 (5 bases). This CDR3 contains 12 residues. Germline V gives CDR1 SGHTA, CDR2 FQGNSA.

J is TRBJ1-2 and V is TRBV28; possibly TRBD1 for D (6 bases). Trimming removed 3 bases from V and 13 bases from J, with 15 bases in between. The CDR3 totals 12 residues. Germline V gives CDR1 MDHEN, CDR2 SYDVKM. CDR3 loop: CASSFRGARSTF. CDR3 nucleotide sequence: TGTGCCAGCAGTTTTCGGGGGGCCCGATCCACCTTC.

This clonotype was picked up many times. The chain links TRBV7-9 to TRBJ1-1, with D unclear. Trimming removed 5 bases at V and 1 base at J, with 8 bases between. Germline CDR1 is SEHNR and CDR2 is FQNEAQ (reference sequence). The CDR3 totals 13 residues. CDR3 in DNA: TGTGCCAGCAGCCCAGAGGGGAACACTGAAGCTTTCTTT. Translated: CASSPEGNTEAFF.

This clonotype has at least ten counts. This CDR3 reads CASSLAGSEQFF. CDR3 nucleotide sequence: TGTGCCAGCAGTTTAGCGGGAAGTGAGCAGTTCTTC. The rearrangement links TRBV28 to TRBJ2-1, with D possibly being TRBD2 (6 bases). CDR3 length: 12 residues. V was shortened by 2 bases and J by 9 bases, with 8 bases between the two germline ends. From germline, CDR1 is MDHEN and CDR2 SYDVKM.

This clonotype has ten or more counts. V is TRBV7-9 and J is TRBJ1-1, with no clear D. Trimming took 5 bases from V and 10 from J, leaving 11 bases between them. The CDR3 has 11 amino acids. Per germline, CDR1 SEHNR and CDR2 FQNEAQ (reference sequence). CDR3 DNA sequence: TGTGCCAGCAGCCTCGGCGGCACAGCTTTCTTT. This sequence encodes CASSLGGTAFF. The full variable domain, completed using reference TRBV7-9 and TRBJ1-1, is DTGVSQNPRHKITKRGQNVTFRCDPISEHNRLYWYRQTLGQGPEFLTYFQNEAQLEKSRLLSDRFSAERPKGSFSTLEIQRTEQGDSAMYLCASSLGGTAFFGQGTRLTVV.